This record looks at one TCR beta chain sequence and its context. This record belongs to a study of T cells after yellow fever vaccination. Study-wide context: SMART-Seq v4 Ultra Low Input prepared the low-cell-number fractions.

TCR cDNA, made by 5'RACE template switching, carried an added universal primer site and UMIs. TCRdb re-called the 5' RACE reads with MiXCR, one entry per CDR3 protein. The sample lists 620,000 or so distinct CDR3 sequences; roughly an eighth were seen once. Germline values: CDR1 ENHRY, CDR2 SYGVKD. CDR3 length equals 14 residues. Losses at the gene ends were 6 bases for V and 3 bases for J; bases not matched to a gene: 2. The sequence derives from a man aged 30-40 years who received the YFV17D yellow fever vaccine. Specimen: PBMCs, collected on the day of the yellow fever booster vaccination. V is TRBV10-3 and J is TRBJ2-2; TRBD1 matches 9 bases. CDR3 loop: CAIRRDRDTGELFF. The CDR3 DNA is TGTGCCATCAGACGGGACAGGGACACCGGGGAGCTGTTTTTT.